Given below is one T cell receptor (beta chain) in context. V shed 0 bases and J shed 6 bases, with 13 bases lying between them. This CDR3 contains 14 residues. CDR1 and CDR2 from the germline V gene are DFQATT and SNEGSKA (reference sequence). TCRdb independently ran MiXCR on the 5' RACE reads; one entry per CDR3 protein. The table shows 55,000 to 70,000 distinct CDR3 sequences, with 10% occurring only once. This sample was included in a study of early T cells in non-severe SARS-CoV-2 infection. Source material: whole blood. The sequence was obtained from an adult who was a healthcare worker with PCR-confirmed SARS-CoV-2 infection or an uninfected control (not recorded which). This rearrangement joins TRBV20-1 to TRBJ2-3, with a tentative D call TRBD1 (5 bases). The CDR3 loop reads CSARDMQGADTQYF. The CDR3 DNA sequence: TGCAGTGCTAGAGATATGCAGGGTGCGGATACGCAGTATTTT.